Listed below are T cell receptor beta chains from one sample, sequenced in a study of cytomegalovirus exposure and HLA in healthy donors. TCRdb's copy holds only in-frame clones and misses some; the assay was immunoSEQ multiplex PCR. Altogether under 250,000 clones are present, roughly four fifths being singletons, with the ten largest covering 10% to 13%. The sequenced sample consisted of PBMCs. These TCRs come from a woman between 45 and 65 years old in good health and CMV-seropositive. Each CDR3 is given with its conserved first and last residue. D genes are given only for firm matches.

D	J	V	DNA	CDR3
TRBD2	TRBJ2-1	TRBV5-1	TGCGCCAGCAGCCCTTCTAGCGGGGGGGAGGTCTATGAGCAGTTCTTC	CASSPSSGGEVYEQFF
TRBD1	TRBJ1-1	TRBV19	TGTGCCAGTAGTTCAGGGGGCTCGAACACTGAAGCTTTCTTT	CASSSGGSNTEAFF
TRBD2	TRBJ2-3	TRBV2	TGTGCCGGGGGGGGGTGGCAGGGAACAGATACGCAGTATTTT	CAGGGWQGTDTQYF
-	TRBJ2-7	TRBV7-9	TGTTCCAGCAGCTTAGTCACTGACGAGCAGTACTTC	CSSSLVTDEQYF
TRBD1	TRBJ2-1	TRBV5-1	TGCGCCAGCAGCTCCGGACAGGGTAAGCAGTTCTTC	CASSSGQGKQFF
-	TRBJ2-7	TRBV27	TGTGCCAGCAGTTTATTCGCGCGTAGGCGAGGCGAGCAGTACTTC	CASSLFARRRGEQYF
-	TRBJ2-1	TRBV19	TGTGCCAGTAGTATAGATCCCTCGAACTCGCAGTTCTTC	CASSIDPSNSQFF
-	TRBJ1-5	TRBV4-1	TGCGCCAGCAGCCAAGGGGGACTCCAGCCCCAGCATTTT	CASSQGGLQPQHF
-	TRBJ1-4	TRBV11-2	TGTGCCAGCAGCCGCTCCTACGGGGAAGAGGAAAAACTGTTTTTT	CASSRSYGEEEKLFF
TRBD1	TRBJ2-3	TRBV6-6	TGTGCCAGTAACCGGGACAGAGTGCCAGATACGCAGTATTTT	CASNRDRVPDTQYF
-	TRBJ2-1	TRBV10-3	TGTGCCATCAGTGAGTCGAGGCAGGGTAGTAATGAGCAGTTCTTC	CAISESRQGSNEQFF
TRBD1	TRBJ1-4	TRBV6-6	TGTGCCAGCAGCCCTGGCGGGACAGCGGGTGAAAAACTGTTTTTT	CASSPGGTAGEKLFF
TRBD1	TRBJ1-4	TRBV9	TGTGCCAGCACCACGGGACAGGGTTACGAAAAACTGTTTTTT	CASTTGQGYEKLFF
-	TRBJ2-3	TRBV27	TGTGCCAGCAGCCGACGGGACAACCTCACAGATACGCAGTATTTT	CASSRRDNLTDTQYF